This is a list of T cell receptor beta chains from one sample in a study of cytomegalovirus exposure and HLA in healthy donors. Repertoires were generated with immunoSEQ multiplex PCR, while TCRdb's copy carries only in-frame clones and drops some. The sample holds some 120,000 clones, 74% seen once. Sequencing was carried out using PBMCs. The receptors come from a human donor in good health. The CDR3 runs from the conserved cysteine through the conserved F or W. Fields, in order: CDR3 DNA, CDR3 protein, J gene, D gene, clone size, V gene, CDR3 length. D genes are given only for firm matches. Where a row states a size, it is once, few, many or the class of an expanded clone; other rows omit it.

cdr3_nt: TGTGCCAGCAGCTCCCCCCCCGACAGTCTCTATGGCTACACCTTC
cdr3_aa: CASSSPPDSLYGYTF
j_call: TRBJ1-2
d_call: NA
clone_size: NA
v_call: TRBV7-2
cdr3_length: 15

cdr3_nt: TGTGCCAGCAGGCCAGGGACTAGCGGGGCTTATGAGCAGTTCTTC
cdr3_aa: CASRPGTSGAYEQFF
j_call: TRBJ2-1
d_call: TRBD2
clone_size: NA
v_call: TRBV6-5
cdr3_length: 15

cdr3_nt: TGTGCCAGCAGCTTAGTTCTGGGACAGGGTCCCTACGAGCAGTACTTC
cdr3_aa: CASSLVLGQGPYEQYF
j_call: TRBJ2-7
d_call: TRBD1
clone_size: NA
v_call: TRBV7-9
cdr3_length: 16

cdr3_nt: TGTGCCAGCGGCCAGACAGGGAACGGAAACACCATATATTTT
cdr3_aa: CASGQTGNGNTIYF
j_call: TRBJ1-3
d_call: TRBD1
clone_size: NA
v_call: TRBV6-6
cdr3_length: 14

cdr3_nt: TGTGCCAGCAGCGCCTCACGAGGCAATCAGCCCCAGCATTTT
cdr3_aa: CASSASRGNQPQHF
j_call: TRBJ1-5
d_call: NA
clone_size: NA
v_call: TRBV7-2
cdr3_length: 14

cdr3_nt: TGTGCCAGCAGCTCCCCCCGCGGGGGTCGCGGCTACACCTTC
cdr3_aa: CASSSPRGGRGYTF
j_call: TRBJ1-2
d_call: NA
clone_size: NA
v_call: TRBV5-4
cdr3_length: 14

cdr3_nt: TGTGCCACCAGCAGAGACGCAGGTCGGAACACTGAAGCTTTCTTT
cdr3_aa: CATSRDAGRNTEAFF
j_call: TRBJ1-1
d_call: NA
clone_size: NA
v_call: TRBV15
cdr3_length: 15

cdr3_nt: TGTGCCAGCAGCTTACAAAAGGGGGTTTTCTACAATGAGCAGTTCTTC
cdr3_aa: CASSLQKGVFYNEQFF
j_call: TRBJ2-1
d_call: NA
clone_size: NA
v_call: TRBV5-4
cdr3_length: 16

cdr3_nt: TGTGCCAGCAGTTCAAGGGGGCGAGGACGGAGCAATGAGCAGTTCTTC
cdr3_aa: CASSSRGRGRSNEQFF
j_call: TRBJ2-1
d_call: TRBD1
clone_size: NA
v_call: TRBV6-5
cdr3_length: 16

cdr3_nt: TGCGCCAGCAGTAAGGGACAGCACACAGATACGCAGTATTTT
cdr3_aa: CASSKGQHTDTQYF
j_call: TRBJ2-3
d_call: TRBD1
clone_size: NA
v_call: TRBV10-1
cdr3_length: 14

cdr3_nt: TGTGCCAGTAACAGGGACTCCTATAATTCACCCCTCCACTTT
cdr3_aa: CASNRDSYNSPLHF
j_call: TRBJ1-6
d_call: NA
clone_size: few
v_call: TRBV19
cdr3_length: 14

cdr3_nt: TGCAGTGCTAGACTCAGTAATGAGCAGTTCTTC
cdr3_aa: CSARLSNEQFF
j_call: TRBJ2-1
d_call: NA
clone_size: NA
v_call: TRBV20-1
cdr3_length: 11

cdr3_nt: TGTGCCAGCAGTTGGACAGTGGGGGATCTTAGTGTCGAGCAGTACTTC
cdr3_aa: CASSWTVGDLSVEQYF
j_call: TRBJ2-7
d_call: NA
clone_size: NA
v_call: TRBV5-6
cdr3_length: 16

cdr3_nt: TGTGCCAGCAGCCTCACAGGGATTGAAGCTTTCTTT
cdr3_aa: CASSLTGIEAFF
j_call: TRBJ1-1
d_call: NA
clone_size: few
v_call: TRBV7-6
cdr3_length: 12

cdr3_nt: TGTGCCTGGAGAGGAGCTAGCGGGGGGCGTTGGAATGAGCAGTTCTTC
cdr3_aa: CAWRGASGGRWNEQFF
j_call: TRBJ2-1
d_call: TRBD2
clone_size: NA
v_call: TRBV30
cdr3_length: 16

cdr3_nt: TGTGCCAGCAGTTTAATGCAGGGGCATGGCTACACCTTC
cdr3_aa: CASSLMQGHGYTF
j_call: TRBJ1-2
d_call: NA
clone_size: NA
v_call: TRBV27
cdr3_length: 13

cdr3_nt: TGTGCCAGCAGTTCCCTGGGGACTCCTTACGAGCAGTACTTC
cdr3_aa: CASSSLGTPYEQYF
j_call: TRBJ2-7
d_call: NA
clone_size: NA
v_call: TRBV11-2
cdr3_length: 14

cdr3_nt: TGTGCCAGCAGACAGGGGCGCTTTTCACCCCTCCACTTT
cdr3_aa: CASRQGRFSPLHF
j_call: TRBJ1-6
d_call: TRBD1
clone_size: NA
v_call: TRBV27
cdr3_length: 13

cdr3_nt: TGTGCCAGCACGCCGGGACAGGCCTACAATGAGCAGTTCTTC
cdr3_aa: CASTPGQAYNEQFF
j_call: TRBJ2-1
d_call: TRBD1
clone_size: NA
v_call: TRBV2
cdr3_length: 14

cdr3_nt: TGTGCCAGCAGCTCCCGACAGGGTGTTTATGAAAAACTGTTTTTT
cdr3_aa: CASSSRQGVYEKLFF
j_call: TRBJ1-4
d_call: TRBD1
clone_size: NA
v_call: TRBV4-2
cdr3_length: 15

cdr3_nt: TGTGCCAGCAGCGTAGGGGGTAGCGGGGAAACAGATACGCAGTATTTT
cdr3_aa: CASSVGGSGETDTQYF
j_call: TRBJ2-3
d_call: TRBD2
clone_size: NA
v_call: TRBV9
cdr3_length: 16

cdr3_nt: TGTGCCAGCAGTTCCAAGACAGGGCCTGGGAACACTGAAGCTTTCTTT
cdr3_aa: CASSSKTGPGNTEAFF
j_call: TRBJ1-1
d_call: TRBD1
clone_size: NA
v_call: TRBV6-6
cdr3_length: 16

cdr3_nt: TGCGCCAGCAGCTTGGTGACAGGGAGTAACTACGAGCAGTACTTC
cdr3_aa: CASSLVTGSNYEQYF
j_call: TRBJ2-7
d_call: TRBD1
clone_size: NA
v_call: TRBV5-1
cdr3_length: 15

cdr3_nt: TGTGCCACCACGGGGGCCTACAATGAGCAGTTCTTC
cdr3_aa: CATTGAYNEQFF
j_call: TRBJ2-1
d_call: NA
clone_size: NA
v_call: TRBV5-6
cdr3_length: 12

cdr3_nt: TGTGCCAGCAGCCCCAAACCCTTAACAGGGATCGCGAACACCGGGGAGCTGTTTTTT
cdr3_aa: CASSPKPLTGIANTGELFF
j_call: TRBJ2-2
d_call: NA
clone_size: few
v_call: TRBV7-9
cdr3_length: 19

cdr3_nt: TGTGCCAGCAGTTTATCCGGGGGAATAGGCACTGAAGCTTTCTTT
cdr3_aa: CASSLSGGIGTEAFF
j_call: TRBJ1-1
d_call: NA
clone_size: NA
v_call: TRBV27
cdr3_length: 15

cdr3_nt: TGTGCCAGCAGCTTAAGGCGACAGGGTGGAGGCGAGCAGTACTTC
cdr3_aa: CASSLRRQGGGEQYF
j_call: TRBJ2-7
d_call: TRBD1
clone_size: NA
v_call: TRBV7-6
cdr3_length: 15

cdr3_nt: TGTGCTAGTGGCGAAGACAGGGTCACAGATACGCAGTATTTT
cdr3_aa: CASGEDRVTDTQYF
j_call: TRBJ2-3
d_call: TRBD1
clone_size: NA
v_call: TRBV12-5
cdr3_length: 14

cdr3_nt: TGCGCCAGCAGCCACGGACAGGGGGCGCTTGTTACAGATACGCAGTATTTT
cdr3_aa: CASSHGQGALVTDTQYF
j_call: TRBJ2-3
d_call: TRBD1
clone_size: NA
v_call: TRBV4-1
cdr3_length: 17

cdr3_nt: TGTGCCAGCAGCTTAGTCGGGGGACAGATTAATGAAAAACTGTTTTTT
cdr3_aa: CASSLVGGQINEKLFF
j_call: TRBJ1-4
d_call: TRBD1
clone_size: NA
v_call: TRBV7-2
cdr3_length: 16

cdr3_nt: TGTGCCAGCACCCCCGAGCCGAGGACTGAAGCTTTCTTT
cdr3_aa: CASTPEPRTEAFF
j_call: TRBJ1-1
d_call: NA
clone_size: NA
v_call: TRBV11-2
cdr3_length: 13

cdr3_nt: TGTGCCAGCAGCTTGGGGACTAATTCCGCGCAGTTCTTC
cdr3_aa: CASSLGTNSAQFF
j_call: TRBJ2-1
d_call: TRBD2
clone_size: NA
v_call: TRBV7-2
cdr3_length: 13

cdr3_nt: TGTGCCAGCAGCTTAGGGGGGGGGACAGGGGTTTATGAGCAGTTCTTC
cdr3_aa: CASSLGGGTGVYEQFF
j_call: TRBJ2-1
d_call: TRBD1
clone_size: NA
v_call: TRBV11-3
cdr3_length: 16

cdr3_nt: TGTGCCAGCAGTGAGACAGGTAAAGCTTTCTTT
cdr3_aa: CASSETGKAFF
j_call: TRBJ1-1
d_call: NA
clone_size: NA
v_call: TRBV6-1
cdr3_length: 11

cdr3_nt: TGTGCCAGCAGCTTAACGTCGGCGGGACAGGGGGTTAGCTACACCTTC
cdr3_aa: CASSLTSAGQGVSYTF
j_call: TRBJ1-2
d_call: TRBD1
clone_size: once
v_call: TRBV7-3
cdr3_length: 16

cdr3_nt: TGTGCCAGCAGACCTACTAGCGGGAGGGCCCCCAGCTCCTACGAGCAGTACTTC
cdr3_aa: CASRPTSGRAPSSYEQYF
j_call: TRBJ2-7
d_call: TRBD2
clone_size: once
v_call: TRBV27
cdr3_length: 18

cdr3_nt: TGTGCCAGCAGTTACCACCTGGACAGGGGAAATGAAAAACTGTTTTTT
cdr3_aa: CASSYHLDRGNEKLFF
j_call: TRBJ1-4
d_call: TRBD1
clone_size: NA
v_call: TRBV6-6
cdr3_length: 16

cdr3_nt: TGTGCCAGTAGTATCACGGGCAGGGCTGATAGCAATCAGCCCCAGCATTTT
cdr3_aa: CASSITGRADSNQPQHF
j_call: TRBJ1-5
d_call: NA
clone_size: NA
v_call: TRBV19
cdr3_length: 17

cdr3_nt: TGTGCCAGCAGCCGGTTTGAGGGTACGCAGTATTTT
cdr3_aa: CASSRFEGTQYF
j_call: TRBJ2-3
d_call: NA
clone_size: few
v_call: TRBV9
cdr3_length: 12

cdr3_nt: TGTGCCAGCAGCTTGTATAAGGAGAGGGATCAGCCCCAGCATTTT
cdr3_aa: CASSLYKERDQPQHF
j_call: TRBJ1-5
d_call: NA
clone_size: once
v_call: TRBV5-4
cdr3_length: 15

cdr3_nt: TGCGCCAGCAGCTTGGCAGGCAACTCCTACGAGCAGTACTTC
cdr3_aa: CASSLAGNSYEQYF
j_call: TRBJ2-7
d_call: NA
clone_size: NA
v_call: TRBV5-1
cdr3_length: 14

cdr3_nt: TGTGCAAGTCGCTTTCCCCGCTACGAGCAGTACTTC
cdr3_aa: CASRFPRYEQYF
j_call: TRBJ2-7
d_call: NA
clone_size: NA
v_call: TRBV12-2
cdr3_length: 12

cdr3_nt: TGTGCCAGCAGCCTGGGGACAGGCCTTTGGGATGGCTACACCTTC
cdr3_aa: CASSLGTGLWDGYTF
j_call: TRBJ1-2
d_call: TRBD1
clone_size: NA
v_call: TRBV4-2
cdr3_length: 15

cdr3_nt: TGTGCCAGCAGTGACGGCGGGACCCCTTTGAACACTGAAGCTTTCTTT
cdr3_aa: CASSDGGTPLNTEAFF
j_call: TRBJ1-1
d_call: NA
clone_size: NA
v_call: TRBV6-1
cdr3_length: 16

cdr3_nt: TGTGCCTGGAGCTCAGGGAACATGAACACTGAAGCTTTCTTT
cdr3_aa: CAWSSGNMNTEAFF
j_call: TRBJ1-1
d_call: NA
clone_size: once
v_call: TRBV30
cdr3_length: 14

cdr3_nt: TGTGCCAGCAGCTTTGGACTAGCGGGAGGACCGAACACCGGGGAGCTGTTTTTT
cdr3_aa: CASSFGLAGGPNTGELFF
j_call: TRBJ2-2
d_call: TRBD2
clone_size: NA
v_call: TRBV7-6
cdr3_length: 18

cdr3_nt: TGCAGCGTTGAGTGGCTAGACAACAGGGAGCAGTTCTTC
cdr3_aa: CSVEWLDNREQFF
j_call: TRBJ2-1
d_call: NA
clone_size: NA
v_call: TRBV29-1
cdr3_length: 13

cdr3_nt: TGTGCCAGCAGCGTAGGTCTAATTGTGGCGGGGGTCGCCTACGAGCAGTACTTC
cdr3_aa: CASSVGLIVAGVAYEQYF
j_call: TRBJ2-7
d_call: TRBD2
clone_size: NA
v_call: TRBV9
cdr3_length: 18

cdr3_nt: TGCGCCAGCAGCCAAGATGGAGAGGGAAACACCATATATTTT
cdr3_aa: CASSQDGEGNTIYF
j_call: TRBJ1-3
d_call: NA
clone_size: NA
v_call: TRBV4-1
cdr3_length: 14

cdr3_nt: TGTGCCAGCAGTTACGACCGACAGGGCTATGGCTACACCTTC
cdr3_aa: CASSYDRQGYGYTF
j_call: TRBJ1-2
d_call: TRBD1
clone_size: few
v_call: TRBV6-5
cdr3_length: 14